Detailed here is one TCR beta chain. What it binds is not known. A CD45RO/CCR7/CD25/CD127/CD95/CD27 panel sorted naive, central memory, regulatory and stem cell-like memory CD4+ cells. The authors obtained over 95% purity in all sorted populations. Expressed TCRB transcripts were sequenced because the entire RNA isolate underwent reverse transcription. The table came from immunoSEQ multiplex PCR; TCRdb's copy has only in-frame clones and leaves some out. This table has more than 350,000 clones, 10% to 12% appearing once. The sample is drawn from a study of beta chain features in type 1 diabetes. Study outcomes and limitations: More deletions and fewer insertions at VDJ junctions were seen in type 1 diabetes patients. Within patients, naive, central memory and Treg TCRB repertoires seemed more similar than within healthy donors.

Trimming took 3 bases from V and 0 from J; bases not matched to a gene: 3. The CDR3 has 15 residues. Germline CDR1 reads MGHDK; CDR2 reads SYGVNS. This chain uses TRBV25-1 with TRBJ2-3; TRBD2 matches at 7 bases. What was sequenced was naive CD4+ T cells from blood. The receptor was derived from a woman aged 18-29 years in good health. CDR3 protein: CASSDGGSSTDTQYF. The DNA of the CDR3 is TGTGCCAGCAGTGACGGCGGGAGTAGCACAGATACGCAGTATTTT.